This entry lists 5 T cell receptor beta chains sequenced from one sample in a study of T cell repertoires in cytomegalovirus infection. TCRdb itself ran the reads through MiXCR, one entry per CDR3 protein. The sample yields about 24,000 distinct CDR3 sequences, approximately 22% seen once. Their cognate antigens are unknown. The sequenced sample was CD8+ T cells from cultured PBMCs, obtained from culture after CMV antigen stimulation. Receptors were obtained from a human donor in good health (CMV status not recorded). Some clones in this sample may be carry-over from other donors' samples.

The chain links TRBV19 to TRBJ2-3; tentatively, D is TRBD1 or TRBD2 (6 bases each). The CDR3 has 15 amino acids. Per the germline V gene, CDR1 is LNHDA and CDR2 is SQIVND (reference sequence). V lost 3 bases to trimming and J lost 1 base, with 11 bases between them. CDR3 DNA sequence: TGTGCCAGTAGTATGAGAAGGGGGGGCACAGATACGCAGTATTTT. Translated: CASSMRRGGTDTQYF.

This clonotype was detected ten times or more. This CDR3 is CASGGRTDTQYF. DNA for the CDR3: TGTGCCAGCGGCGGGAGAACAGATACGCAGTATTTT. The rearrangement links TRBV7-8 to TRBJ2-3; 7 bases line up with TRBD2. CDR1 is SGHVS and CDR2 is FQNEAQ in the germline V gene. V shed 8 bases and J 3 bases; nucleotides not matched to a gene: 2. The CDR3 is 12 residues long.

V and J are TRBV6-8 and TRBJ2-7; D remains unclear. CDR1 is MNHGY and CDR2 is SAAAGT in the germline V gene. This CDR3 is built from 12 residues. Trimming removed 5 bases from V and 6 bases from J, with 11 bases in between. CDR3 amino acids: CASSPSLCEQYF. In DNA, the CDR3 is TGTGCCAGCAGTCCTAGTCTATGCGAGCAGTACTTC.

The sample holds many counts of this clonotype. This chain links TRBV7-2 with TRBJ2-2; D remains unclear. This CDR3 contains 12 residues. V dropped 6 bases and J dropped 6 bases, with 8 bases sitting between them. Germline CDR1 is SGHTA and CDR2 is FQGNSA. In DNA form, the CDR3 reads TGTGCCAGCAGAAAGTGGGCCGGGGAGCTGTTTTTT. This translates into CASRKWAGELFF.

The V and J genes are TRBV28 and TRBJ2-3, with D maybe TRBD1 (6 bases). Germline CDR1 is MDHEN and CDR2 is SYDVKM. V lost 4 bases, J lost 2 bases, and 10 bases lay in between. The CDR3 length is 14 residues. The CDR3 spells CASSSGTFTDTQYF. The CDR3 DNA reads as TGTGCCAGCAGTTCCGGGACATTCACAGATACGCAGTATTTT.